Included here is one T cell receptor (beta chain) sequence, with context. Original methodology: How many nucleated cells were present was estimated from reference gene primer amplification. This table comes from immunoSEQ multiplex PCR, and its TCRdb copy is limited to in-frame clones, with some not included. V and J calls plus clone size are reproduced from that table; the DNA served to infer D and trimming. The sample carries under 95,000 clones, 70% to 80% recorded once. V lost 4 bases, J lost 2 bases, and 6 bases stayed unmatched. In germline, CDR1 is SGHNT, CDR2 YYREEE (reference sequence). This CDR3 contains 15 residues. The data belong to a study of blood T cell repertoires in COVID-19. Turning to the study itself: Sites in the United States, Italy and Spain provided acute and convalescent COVID-19 samples. The cDNA or gDNA used as material had been derived from T cells, B-cell-depleted T cells, or PBMCs.

Sequences were obtained from peripheral blood. The genes are TRBV5-4 and TRBJ2-5; 9 positions match TRBD2. This receptor was identified in a man between 50 and 59 years old with active or convalescent COVID-19. The CDR3 spells CASSPSGGRQETQYF. The CDR3 DNA reads TGTGCCAGCAGCCCGAGCGGGGGGAGACAAGAGACCCAGTACTTC.